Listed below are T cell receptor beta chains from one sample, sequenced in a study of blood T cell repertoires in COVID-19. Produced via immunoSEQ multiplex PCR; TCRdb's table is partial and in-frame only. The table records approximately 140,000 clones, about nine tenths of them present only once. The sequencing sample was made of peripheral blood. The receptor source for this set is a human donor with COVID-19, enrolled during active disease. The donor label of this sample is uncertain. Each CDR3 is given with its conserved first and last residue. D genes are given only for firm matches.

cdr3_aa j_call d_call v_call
CASSLGTISSGANVLTF TRBJ2-6 TRBD2 TRBV7-9
CASSFSGNQPQHF TRBJ1-5 NA TRBV27
CASSKGQGYEQYF TRBJ2-7 TRBD1 TRBV12-3/TRBV12-4
CASSYLDSTDTQYF TRBJ2-3 NA TRBV3-1/TRBV3-2
CASSLEGGRGAYNEQFF TRBJ2-1 TRBD2 TRBV5-1
CASSVGGSNSYEQYF TRBJ2-7 NA TRBV9
CASSPRQGSIEKLFF TRBJ1-4 TRBD1 TRBV18
CASSDSSGGNEKLFF TRBJ1-4 NA TRBV6-1
CASSFERGGLNEQFF TRBJ2-1 TRBD2 TRBV11-2
CASSTGTVGEKLFF TRBJ1-4 TRBD1 TRBV19
CASSQGAEDGYTF TRBJ1-2 NA TRBV7-9
CASSTGQVQETQYF TRBJ2-5 TRBD1 TRBV2
CASSYSRQHNYGYTF TRBJ1-2 NA TRBV6-5
CASSAAGPFQETQYF TRBJ2-5 TRBD2 TRBV9
CASSSLSADTQYF TRBJ2-3 NA TRBV27
CASSFSSGGYNEQFF TRBJ2-1 TRBD2 TRBV7-3
CASGPPTGRSTEAFF TRBJ1-1 NA TRBV12-5
CASSWGLNTDTQYF TRBJ2-3 NA TRBV5-1
CASGTGGNSPLHF TRBJ1-6 TRBD1 TRBV19
CASRVYGGDQPQHF TRBJ1-5 NA TRBV6-5
CSVDPGSGSYNEQFF TRBJ2-1 NA TRBV29-1
CASRDRQGAVGELFF TRBJ2-2 TRBD1 TRBV11-3
CASLPLNTGELFF TRBJ2-2 NA TRBV6-5
CASSLDWAAQETQYF TRBJ2-5 NA TRBV11-3
CASSDRGGVEQYF TRBJ2-7 TRBD2 TRBV6-1
CASSLGWGENTEAFF TRBJ1-1 NA TRBV5-1
CASSEEGFAGYTF TRBJ1-2 NA TRBV6-1
CASSLGLGQGSYF TRBJ2-3 TRBD1 TRBV12-3/TRBV12-4
CASSTGQDGYTF TRBJ1-2 TRBD1 TRBV2
CASSSRDRGRNSPLHF TRBJ1-6 TRBD1 TRBV7-9
CSASEASGTLDEQYF TRBJ2-7 TRBD2 TRBV20-1
CASSKPGDREEQYF TRBJ2-7 TRBD1 TRBV6-2/TRBV6-3
CASSPGGSSITDTQYF TRBJ2-3 TRBD1 TRBV11-3
CASRTENTGELFF TRBJ2-2 NA TRBV19
CSVEDLPNTGELFF TRBJ2-2 NA TRBV29-1
CASSSSSGEAKNIQYF TRBJ2-4 TRBD2 TRBV7-2